Listed here are 15 T cell receptor beta chains from one sample, sequenced in a study of shared clonotypes between healthy human individuals. Data came from immunoSEQ multiplex PCR; TCRdb stores just in-frame clones and leaves some out. The sample has 1.4 million or so clones, 97% to 99% seen once. The sample consisted of naive CD4+ T cells sorted from blood. Subset reported: CD45RA+ positively selected. Source of these receptors: a man under 40 in good health.

The V and J genes are TRBV4-1 and TRBJ1-3; D may be TRBD1 (5 bases). Trimming cost V 4 bases and J 4 bases, with 14 bases left between them. This CDR3 has 15 residues. The germline CDR1 and CDR2 sequences are MGHRA and YSYEKL. Here the CDR3 DNA reads TGCGCCAGCAGCCTTACGGGGGGTAAGGGAAACACCATATATTTT. It yields the protein CASSLTGGKGNTIYF.

This clone has just one count. The chain carries TRBV30 and TRBJ1-1; no clear D gene. CDR3 length: 12 residues. CDR1 and CDR2 (germline): GTSNPN, SVGIG (reference sequence). V was pared by 2 bases and J by 3 bases, with 7 bases between. CDR3: CAWSRLYTEAFF. CDR3 sequence (DNA): TGTGCCTGGAGTCGGCTATACACTGAAGCTTTCTTT. Full variable domain (outside the CDR3, taken from reference TRBV30 and TRBJ1-1): SQTIHQWPATLVQPVGSPLSLECTVEGTSNPNLYWYRQAAGRGLQLLFYSVGIGQISSEVPQNLSASRPQDRQFILSSKKLLLSDSGFYLCAWSRLYTEAFFGQGTRLTVV.

The chain couples TRBV28 to TRBJ2-6; D is perhaps TRBD1 or TRBD2 (5 bases each). This CDR3 region has 13 residues. Trimming took 11 bases from V and 2 from J, leaving 10 bases between them. CDR1 is MDHEN, CDR2 SYDVKM, per germline. This CDR3 reads CAGGGTGANVLTF. The DNA for the CDR3 is TGTGCCGGGGGTGGGACTGGGGCCAACGTCCTGACTTTC.

The rearrangement links TRBV4-1 to TRBJ2-1, with unresolved D. Germline CDR1 is MGHRA and CDR2 is YSYEKL. The CDR3 loop spans 13 amino acids. The V end lost 7 bases, the J end lost 2 bases, and 9 bases lay between the germline ends. CDR3 DNA sequence: TGCGCCAGCACCTGGGGTCCCTACAATGAGCAGTTCTTC. Its translation is CASTWGPYNEQFF.

This clone was observed a single time. The DNA for the CDR3 is TGTGCCAGCAGCTCCCCCAGGTCCGGGGAGCTGTTTTTT. Its translation: CASSSPRSGELFF. This chain links TRBV11-2 with TRBJ2-2; D remains ambiguous. The CDR3 totals 13 residues. Trimming shortened V by 4 bases and J by 6 bases, and 9 bases separated the two germline ends. Looked up from germline, CDR1 is SGHAT and CDR2 is FQNNGV.

This sequence joins TRBV28 and TRBJ1-2; no clear D gene. Germline CDR1 is MDHEN and CDR2 is SYDVKM. This CDR3 is built from 13 residues. V shed 4 bases and J shed 4 bases, with 10 bases lying between them. CDR3 sequence (DNA): TGTGCCAGCAGTTCGAGGGCATCCTATGGCTACACCTTC. Translation gives CASSSRASYGYTF.

Here the CDR3 DNA reads TGTGCCAGCAGCCAAGGTAACATTCAGTACTTC. Its protein is CASSQGNIQYF. The rearrangement links TRBV9 to TRBJ2-4, with D uncertain. The CDR3 runs 11 residues. Germline V gives CDR1 SGDLS, CDR2 YYNGEE. Deletions cut 4 bases from V and 7 bases from J, with 6 bases between.

The chain recombines TRBV18 with TRBJ2-7, with D unclear. The V and J ends lost 3 bases and 2 bases respectively, with 17 bases between them. The V gene's germline CDR1 is KGHSH and CDR2 LQKENI. The CDR3 is made up of 16 amino acids. DNA for the CDR3: TGTGCCAGCTCACCTGGACGGCTAACGGAAGCCTACGAGCAGTACTTC. Translating it yields CASSPGRLTEAYEQYF. The whole variable domain, filled in from reference TRBV18 and TRBJ2-7, reads NAGVMQNPRHLVRRRGQEARLRCSPMKGHSHVYWYRQLPEEGLKFMVYLQKENIIDESGMPKERFSAEFPKEGPSILRIQQVVRGDSAAYFCASSPGRLTEAYEQYFGPGTRLTVT.

This clone showed up just once. The chain joins TRBV6-5 to TRBJ2-1; D possibly corresponds to TRBD2 (5 bases). Germline loops: CDR1 MNHEY, CDR2 SVGAGI. CDR3 length equals 15 residues. V was shortened by 0 bases and J by 5 bases, with 11 bases between the two germline ends. CDR3 nucleotides: TGTGCCAGCAGTTACTCGAGGGCTAGCCACAATGAGCAGTTCTTC. Encoded protein: CASSYSRASHNEQFF.

The chain has TRBV4-3 and TRBJ2-5, with 13 bases fitting TRBD2. CDR3 length equals 18 residues. V trimming: 4 bases; J trimming: 5 bases; junction bases outside the gene matches: 13. Germline V gene lookup returns CDR1 LGHNA and CDR2 YSLEER. CDR3 loop: CASSLSGTSGTPRETQYF. CDR3 coding DNA: TGCGCCAGCAGCCTCTCCGGGACTAGCGGGACCCCTCGGGAGACCCAGTACTTC.

The chain joins TRBV7-9 to TRBJ1-1; D remains unclear. The CDR3 has 13 amino acids. The germline V gene has CDR1 SEHNR and CDR2 FQNEAQ (reference sequence). V was shortened by 8 bases and J by 1 base, with 11 bases between the two germline ends. The CDR3 region is CASFGPTNTEAFF. CDR3 DNA: TGTGCCAGCTTCGGGCCAACGAACACTGAAGCTTTCTTT.

This clone was counted a single time. The chain has TRBV18 and TRBJ2-1; D remains unclear. Germline CDR1 KGHSH, CDR2 LQKENI. Trimming removed 2 bases at V and 8 bases at J, with 16 bases between. The CDR3 has 15 residues. The CDR3 protein is CASSPLGSTVDEQFF. CDR3 sequence (DNA): TGTGCCAGCTCACCATTAGGGTCAACTGTAGATGAGCAGTTCTTC.

The chain carries TRBV15 and TRBJ2-3; D unresolved. V lost 5 bases and J lost 4, with 10 bases in between. The CDR3 has 13 amino acids. The germline V gene encodes CDR1 LNHNV and CDR2 YYDKDF (reference sequence). In DNA form, the CDR3 reads TGTGCCACCAGCGCCCCCCCGTCAGATACGCAGTATTTT. This encodes CATSAPPSDTQYF.

The chain couples TRBV2 to TRBJ1-1; TRBD1 agrees at 9 bases. Germline CDR1 is SNHLY and CDR2 is FYNNEI. V lost 6 bases to trimming and J lost 5 bases; unmatched junction nucleotides: 7. This CDR3 has 14 amino acids. CDR3 coding DNA: TGTGCCAGCAGCCGGACAGGGGCTGTAACTGAAGCTTTCTTT. As protein: CASSRTGAVTEAFF.

This chain uses TRBV7-6 with TRBJ2-5; TRBD1 matches 7 bases. The germline CDR1 and CDR2 sequences are SGHVS and FNYEAQ. The J segment lost 4 bases and the V segment lost 5 bases, leaving 13 bases of the junction unmatched. The CDR3 extends over 16 amino acids. The CDR3, as DNA: TGTGCCAGCAGCACACGATCTACAGGGGTCCCAGAGACCCAGTACTTC. It encodes CASSTRSTGVPETQYF.